The present T cell receptor (beta chain) was sequenced within a study of cytomegalovirus exposure and HLA in healthy donors. About the research overall: Earlier work reported around 110 million unique TCR beta sequences from about 200 million T cells.

Study outcomes and limitations: Later on, a genetic analysis was performed. It linked a missense variant in DCLRE1C with V- and J-gene trimming of TCR beta. The dataset shows that most TCR sequences were rare, while some public TCRs occurred in many donors.

Turning to this clone: Its antigen remains unidentified.

A multiplex PCR was run with 60 Vbeta primers and 13 Jbeta primers. Data came from immunoSEQ multiplex PCR; TCRdb stores just in-frame clones and leaves some out. The sample carries 150,000 to 200,000 clones, 70% to 80% recorded once. From germline, CDR1 is MGHDK and CDR2 SYGVNS. V was clipped by 4 bases and J by 3 bases, with 12 bases between them. The CDR3 totals 14 residues. The receptor was isolated from a woman between 25 and 40 years old in good health and CMV-seropositive. Input material: PBMCs. The chain uses TRBV25-1 and TRBJ1-1, with a weak D call TRBD1 (6 bases). CDR3 residues: CASSGEGGDTEAFF. CDR3 sequence (DNA): TGTGCCAGCAGTGGAGAAGGGGGGGACACTGAAGCTTTCTTT.